This TCR beta chain was retrieved from a study of blood T cells in healthy people across ages (dated by TCRdb to the mid-2010s). Notes on the research overall: Template switching captured roughly one uniquely barcoded TCR beta cDNA molecule per two T cells in model experiments. Four age groups were formed from the donors: young (average approximately 15 years), middle-aged (approximately 39), aged (about 68) and long-lived (more than 75). Donors of different ages were randomly distributed across sequencing lanes to avoid experimental bias. Two additional independent replicas of 1 million unique cDNA reads from the same blood draw were analyzed for two donors (one aged 18 to 29 and one aged 80 or older). Age-related changes in TCR beta repertoire diversity were measured in the study by deep sequencing normalized with unique cDNA molecular identifiers. On the study overall, not on this receptor specifically: Observed TCR beta diversity per million T cells fell roughly linearly with age, and a significant reduction was already apparent by age around 40. Bulk unsorted PBMC profiling prevented conclusive comparison of naive and antigen-experienced compartments. Compared with the aged group, more naive CD4+ T cells, fewer expanded clones and increased TCR diversity were shown by the long-lived group, suggesting age selection. The percentage of naive T cells measured by flow cytometry correlated strongly with observed TCR beta diversity. Estimates of total diversity based on one million sequenced T cells were regarded as lower bounds and as underestimates. Because the CMV infection status of the donors was unknown, age-related changes in expanded clonotypes may potentially have been confounded.

V is cut back by 2 bases and J by 9 bases, with 21 bases in the junction unmatched. The CDR3, cysteine through phenylalanine, is 18 amino acids long. Only the CDR3 DNA is retained, 54 bases long and in frame from the first base. Looking up the germline V gene yields CDR1 SGHTA and CDR2 FQGNSA. Donors were a few dozen systemically healthy Caucasian individuals from Russia aged roughly 6 to 90 years. Each donor gave ten milliliters of peripheral blood, collected into EDTA-treated Vacutainer tubes. Ficoll-Paque density-gradient centrifugation was used to isolate PBMCs, with at least 6 million per sample. Total RNA, at least 6 micrograms per sample, was extracted from PBMCs with Trizol reagent. Naive CD45RAhigh/CD27high T cell percentages were measured by flow cytometry on a PBMC aliquot from every donor. Libraries were prepared through 5' RACE. Data came from an Illumina HiSeq 2500. A second roughly 6 to 12 cycle PCR used a sample-barcoded 5' primer and a J-beta primer mix. Each TCR beta cDNA molecule received a unique molecular identifier from a template-switch 5' adaptor carrying 12 random nucleotides. At least 2.5 million CDR3-containing paired-end reads were obtained from each sample. First-strand cDNA synthesis was performed from all RNA using the Mint cDNA synthesis kit, with priming by a TRBC-specific oligonucleotide. Following uracil-DNA glycosylase treatment, all cDNA underwent a first 18-cycle PCR with the universal primers M1SS and BC2_uni_R. The authors' analysis ran thus. For normalization, 1 million high-quality reads, each with a distinct molecular identifier, were randomly selected from each sample. Reads sharing molecular identifiers were discarded rather than binned into consensus sequences. MiTCR, run with a Q25 quality threshold and the strictest error-elimination algorithm, handled CDR3 identification, clonotype clustering and error correction. A nonparametric unseen species model using Euler transformation provided a lower-bound estimate of total TCR beta diversity. Clones were called with MiXCR by TCRdb after fastp trimmed the public reads at Q25, and only in-frame beta chains were retained. Merged by CDR3 protein, the rows form single entries marked with the most common genes and DNA. These V and J calls derive from TCRdb rather than the authors' analysis. The table for this sample lists under 800,000 distinct CDR3 sequences; roughly 20% of them were counted only once. Approximately 3.6% of the sample comes from the top ten.

As to this clonotype: Its antigen is unknown. Base qualities are not provided; no much larger clone lies one nucleotide away.

The rearranged segments are TRBV7-2 and TRBJ1-1; 7 bases in the junction line up with TRBD1. The origin of this receptor is a man aged 65 to 85 in good health. Sequencing was performed on blood. The CDR3: CASSLSTGAAQGLHQAFF. The nucleotide sequence reads as follows: TGTGCCAGCAGCTTAAGTACAGGGGCAGCACAAGGCCTCCATCAAGCTTTCTTT.